This T cell receptor beta chain was recovered during a study of blood T cell repertoires in COVID-19. At the level of the study: Samples of COVID-19 (acute and convalescent) were obtained from the United States, Italy and Spain. PBMCs, B-cell-depleted T cells, or T cells provided the cDNA or gDNA that made up the material.

The authors' processing: It was from reference gene primer amplification that nucleated cell counts were estimated. Sequencing used immunoSEQ multiplex PCR; TCRdb keeps in-frame clones, though not all of them. The DNA gave D and trimming, while V, J and clone size come from that table. The sample yields over 110,000 clones, about 76% seen once. The germline gives CDR1 SGHNT, CDR2 YENEEA. The CDR3 length is 17 residues. The junction had 19 bases not matched to a gene; V was cut back by 8 bases and J by 10 bases. Specimen: peripheral blood. This TCR came from a man older than 75 with acute or convalescent COVID-19. The chain combines TRBV11-3 with TRBJ1-6; 8 nucleotides align to TRBD1. The CDR3 sequence: CASGDRKRQGKRSPLHF. The CDR3 nucleotides read TGTGCCAGCGGCGACCGAAAACGACAGGGGAAAAGGTCACCCCTCCACTTT.